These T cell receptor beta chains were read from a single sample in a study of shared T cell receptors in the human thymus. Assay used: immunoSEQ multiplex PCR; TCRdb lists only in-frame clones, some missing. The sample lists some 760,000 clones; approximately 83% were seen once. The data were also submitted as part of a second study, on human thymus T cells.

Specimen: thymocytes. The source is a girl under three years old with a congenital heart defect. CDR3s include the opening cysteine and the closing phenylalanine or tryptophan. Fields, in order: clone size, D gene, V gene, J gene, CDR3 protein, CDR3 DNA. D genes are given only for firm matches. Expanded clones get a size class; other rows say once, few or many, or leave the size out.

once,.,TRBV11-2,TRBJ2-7,CASSLPGHLAGPSYEQYF,TGTGCCAGCAGCCTCCCGGGACATTTAGCGGGCCCTTCCTACGAGCAGTACTTC
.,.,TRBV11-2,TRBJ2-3,CASSFGSTDTQYF,TGTGCCAGCAGCTTCGGTAGCACAGATACGCAGTATTTT
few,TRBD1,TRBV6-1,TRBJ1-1,CASRGRDSGTEAFF,TGTGCCAGCAGGGGAAGGGACAGTGGCACTGAAGCTTTCTTT
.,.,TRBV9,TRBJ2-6,CASSVAAGTGHSSGANVLTF,TGTGCCAGCAGCGTAGCGGCCGGAACAGGTCACAGCTCTGGGGCCAACGTCCTGACTTTC
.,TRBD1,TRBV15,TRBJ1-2,CATSGPGQHYGYTF,TGTGCCACCAGCGGGCCGGGACAGCACTATGGCTACACCTTC
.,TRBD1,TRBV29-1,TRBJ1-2,CSSQLGQGYGYTF,TGCAGCTCCCAACTAGGACAGGGTTATGGCTACACCTTC
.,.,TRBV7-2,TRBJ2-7,CASSLAVCSYEQYF,TGTGCCAGCAGCTTAGCCGTTTGCTCCTACGAGCAGTACTTC
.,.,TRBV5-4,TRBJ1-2,CASSLADGYTF,TGTGCCAGCAGCTTGGCAGATGGCTACACCTTC
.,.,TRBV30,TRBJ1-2,CAWSRTAGYTF,TGTGCCTGGAGTCGGACAGCTGGCTACACCTTC
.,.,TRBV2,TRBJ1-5,CASTPRYRATYSNQPQHF,TGTGCCAGCACCCCAAGATACAGGGCTACCTATAGCAATCAGCCCCAGCATTTT
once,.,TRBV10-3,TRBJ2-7,CAISEGDDGTKGTYEQYF,TGTGCCATCAGTGAGGGGGACGATGGGACAAAGGGCACCTACGAGCAGTACTTC
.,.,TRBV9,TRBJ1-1,CASSTIRGEAFF,TGTGCCAGCAGCACTATACGTGGGGAAGCTTTCTTT
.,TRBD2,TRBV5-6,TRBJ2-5,CASSLASGQETQYF,TGTGCCAGCAGCTTGGCTAGCGGACAAGAGACCCAGTACTTC
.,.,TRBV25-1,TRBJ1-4,CASSDFPLTGHNEKLFF,TGTGCCAGCAGTGACTTCCCTTTGACAGGTCATAATGAAAAACTGTTTTTT
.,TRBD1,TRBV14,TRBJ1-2,CASSQDRGQDYGYTF,TGTGCCAGCAGCCAAGATCGTGGACAGGACTATGGCTACACCTTC
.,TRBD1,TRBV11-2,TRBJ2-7,CASSLDRAYEQYF,TGTGCCAGCAGCTTGGACAGGGCCTACGAGCAGTACTTC
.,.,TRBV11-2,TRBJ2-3,CASRKRTDTQYF,TGTGCCAGCAGGAAGCGCACAGATACGCAGTATTTT
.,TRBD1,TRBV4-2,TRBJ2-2,CASSRGQGALHGGELFF,TGTGCCAGCAGTCGGGGACAGGGGGCGCTTCACGGCGGGGAGCTGTTTTTT
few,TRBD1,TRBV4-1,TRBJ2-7,CASSPTPGTGGLGEQYF,TGCGCCAGCAGCCCTACCCCCGGGACAGGGGGCCTGGGCGAGCAGTACTTC
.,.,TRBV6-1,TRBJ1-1,CASSEVFMGRPMNTEAFF,TGTGCCAGCAGTGAAGTATTTATGGGGCGCCCTATGAACACTGAAGCTTTCTTT
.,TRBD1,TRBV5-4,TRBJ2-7,CASSLVVGTGTYEQYF,TGTGCCAGCAGCTTGGTTGTCGGGACAGGGACCTACGAGCAGTACTTC
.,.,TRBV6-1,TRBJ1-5,CASSESRPGRGGPQHF,TGTGCCAGCAGTGAAAGTCGGCCGGGCCGAGGGGGGCCCCAGCATTTT
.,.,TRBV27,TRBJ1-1,CASSLNRLRRNTEAFF,TGTGCCAGCAGTTTAAACAGGTTGAGGCGGAACACTGAAGCTTTCTTT
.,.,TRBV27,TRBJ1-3,CASSLNRGNTIYF,TGTGCCAGCAGTTTAAACAGGGGAAACACCATATATTTT
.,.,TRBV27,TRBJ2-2,CASSVEGTGELFF,TGTGCCAGCAGTGTGGAGGGCACCGGGGAGCTGTTTTTT
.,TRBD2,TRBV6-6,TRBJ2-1,CATSGGLLDEQFF,TGTGCCACTAGCGGGGGGCTGCTTGATGAGCAGTTCTTC
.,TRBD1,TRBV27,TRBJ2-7,CASSAGQGLYEQYF,TGTGCCAGCAGTGCCGGACAGGGTTTGTACGAGCAGTACTTC
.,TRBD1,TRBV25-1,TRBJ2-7,CASSDQPGQGPYEQYF,TGTGCCAGCAGTGATCAACCGGGACAGGGTCCTTACGAGCAGTACTTC
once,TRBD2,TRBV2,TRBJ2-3,CAGLLAGGSDTQYF,TGTGCCGGCCTACTAGCGGGAGGATCGGATACGCAGTATTTT
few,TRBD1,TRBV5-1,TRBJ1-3,CASSLHPGQGTGNTIYF,TGCGCCAGCAGCCTCCACCCGGGACAGGGAACGGGAAACACCATATATTTT